This TCR beta chain was captured by sequencing in a study of blood T cell repertoires in COVID-19. This clone appeared once. This table comes from immunoSEQ multiplex PCR, and its TCRdb copy is limited to in-frame clones, with some not included. In the table there are under 250,000 clones, 80% of which are singletons. Sequencing was performed on peripheral blood. This receptor was obtained from a woman in her seventies with acute or convalescent COVID-19.

CDR3 residues: CASSLTHSSGNTIYF. The CDR3 coding sequence is TGTGCCAGCAGCTTAACGCACAGCTCTGGAAACACCATATATTTT. The chain uses TRBV7-3 and TRBJ1-3; unclear D gene. The CDR3 sequence is 15 residues long. The ends were cut back, 0 bases at V and 0 bases at J, with 6 bases in the middle. The germline V gene has CDR1 SGHTA and CDR2 FQGTGA.